This T cell receptor beta chain was documented in a study of CD8+CD57+ T cells in acquired aplastic anemia (dated by TCRdb to the late 2010s). For the wider study: On average, sorted CD4+ and CD8+ cells yielded around 3.5 ug of extracted DNA, with a range of roughly 0.18 to 30 ug. CD8+CD57+ expansion was defined as a frequency above the mean frequency observed in healthy subjects. What the authors observed across the whole study: Around 28 CD8+ CDR3 sequences were found to be shared between patients and controls, but these sequences appeared to be highly expressed in patients and within the immunodominant clones of the patients. CD8+ Simpson's diversity did not differ significantly between patients and healthy controls (P=0.060).

Concerning this clonotype itself: Its antigen is not yet known. Qualities for individual bases were not recorded, and no much larger clone is one base off.

Expansion of CD8+CD57+ cells had been shown by flow cytometry in the patients chosen for sequencing. All patients had severe acquired aplastic anemia diagnosed by International Study of Aplastic Anemia and Agranulocytosis and Camitta criteria. At the time blood was sampled, none of the patients had received any therapy. The study deep-sequenced TCR repertoires of sorted CD4+ and CD8+ blood T cells from severe aplastic anemia patients and healthy subjects. Patients were enrolled under clinicaltrials.gov protocols 00001620, 01623167, 00001397, 00071045, 00081523 and 00961064 in the USA. Ficoll-Paque density gradient centrifugation was used to isolate peripheral blood mononuclear cells. Before DNA extraction, CD4+ and CD8+ T cells were sorted with FACS or magnetic beads. Genomic DNA was used as template for profiling of TCR beta VDJ combinations and CDR3 sequences. An Illumina HiSeq 2000 was the platform used for TCR repertoire sequencing. Per the source publication's procedure: TRBV/TRBJ rearrangement plots, CDR3 size and DJ length profiles, and Simpson's diversity index were used to assess repertoires. The most abundant DNA sequence in the deep sequencing data was defined as the immunodominant clone. CDR3 amino acid sequences were screened for sharing across subjects and compared with published repertoires and the VDJdb database. TCRdb passed the public sequencing reads through fastp at Q25 and MiXCR, retaining productive beta sequences. A single entry per CDR3 protein holds the most common genes and DNA from its merged rows. TCRdb, rather than the study authors, made the V and J calls. The table for this sample lists some 98,000 distinct CDR3 sequences; around 68% of them were counted only once. 55% to 65% of the sample lies in the top ten.

From V the trimming removes 5 bases and from J it removes 2 bases, while the gene matches leave 6 bases of the junction unaccounted for. From a lookup of the germline V gene (reference sequence), CDR1 and CDR2 are DFQATT and SNEGSKA. CDR3 length: 13 amino acids, cysteine to phenylalanine. Only the CDR3 part of the read is kept: 39 bases, read in frame from the first base. Sequencing was carried out using sorted CD4+, CD8+, or CD8+CD57+ T cells (not recorded which) from PBMCs. This receptor chain uses TRBV20-1 and TRBJ2-7, with 7 junctional bases fitting TRBD1. This receptor was obtained from a human donor with aplastic anemia. The CDR3 has the sequence CSAAGTDAYEQYF. The nucleotides read TGCAGTGCTGCCGGGACAGATGCCTACGAGCAGTACTTC.